This entry lists 14 T cell receptor beta chains sequenced from one sample in a study of T-cell reconstitution after alpha-beta-depleted transplantation in children. For TCRbeta, the library was prepared with unique molecular identifiers. MiXCR, applied by TCRdb to the PCR reads, yields one record per CDR3 protein. The sample records more than 20,000 distinct CDR3 sequences, approximately 11% being singletons. Sequences were derived from PBMCs from the stem cell graft donor, sampled from the stem cell graft. The origin of the receptors is a human donor who donated a stem cell graft to a child with chronic granulomatous disease.

This clonotype was seen many times. The rearrangement joins TRBV3-1 to TRBJ2-1, with 9 bases matching TRBD2. The junction had 16 bases not matched to a gene; V was cut back by 6 bases and J by 7 bases. CDR3 size: 17 residues. Germline V gives CDR1 LGHDT, CDR2 YNNKEL (reference sequence). CDR3 amino acids: CASSSTPGGGASNEQFF. Here the CDR3 DNA reads TGTGCCAGCAGTTCAACGCCAGGCGGGGGGGCCAGTAATGAGCAGTTCTTC.

This clonotype appeared many times. The chain recombines TRBV5-1 with TRBJ2-3, with TRBD2 matching over 9 bases. Germline V gene data show CDR1 as SGHRS and CDR2 as YFSETQ. The CDR3 contains 15 residues. Trimming removed 3 bases from V and 3 bases from J; junction bases left unmatched: 5. This chain's CDR3 is CASSSQAGGTDTQYF. In nucleotides, the CDR3 is TGCGCCAGCAGCTCCCAGGCGGGAGGGACAGATACGCAGTATTTT.

This clonotype was seen only a few times. The chain has TRBV7-9 and TRBJ1-4; D ambiguous. This CDR3 is 13 amino acids long. In germline, CDR1 is SEHNR, CDR2 FQNEAQ (reference sequence). The CDR3 here is CATHPGPREKLFF. For the CDR3, the DNA is TGTGCTACTCACCCCGGCCCAAGGGAAAAACTGTTTTTT. The full variable domain, with the rest looked up from reference TRBV7-9 and TRBJ1-4, is DTGVSQNPRHKITKRGQNVTFRCDPISEHNRLYWYRQTLGQGPEFLTYFQNEAQLEKSRLLSDRFSAERPKGSFSTLEIQRTEQGDSAMYLCATHPGPREKLFFGSGTQLSVL.

This clonotype is categorized as medium-sized. V gene TRBV6-5 combines with J gene TRBJ2-1; 9 bases match TRBD1. Trimming cost V 6 bases and J 9 bases; bases outside gene matches: 6. The germline V gene encodes CDR1 MNHEY and CDR2 SVGAGI. The CDR3 covers 13 residues. CDR3 loop: CASRRTGGGEQFF. As DNA, the CDR3 is TGTGCCAGCAGACGCACAGGGGGCGGTGAGCAGTTCTTC.

Points on this clonotype: Compared with germline, one end of the junction differs, possibly owing to a read error. The chain links TRBV3-1 to TRBJ2-3, with 9 nucleotides matching TRBD2. This CDR3 contains 17 residues. Germline CDR1 reads LGHDT; CDR2 reads YNNKEL (reference sequence). The CDR3 DNA reads as TGTGCCACCAGCCAAGATTGGGTGGGACTAGCCGAACATACGCAGTATTTT. Encoded protein: CATSQDWVGLAEHTQYF.

V usage is TRBV10-3 and J usage is TRBJ2-1; tentatively, D is TRBD2 (6 bases). This CDR3 is built from 13 residues. Looked up from germline, CDR1 is ENHRY and CDR2 is SYGVKD. V dropped 8 bases and J dropped 4 bases, with 12 bases sitting between them. The CDR3 nucleotides are TGTGCCATCGGCCAGGGAGGTTACAATGAGCAGTTCTTC. This sequence encodes CAIGQGGYNEQFF.

This clonotype is labeled as medium-sized. The chain employs TRBV7-2 and TRBJ2-7; D might be TRBD1 or TRBD2, each matching 6 bases. The length of the CDR3 is 16 residues. The germline V and J ends were trimmed by 5 bases and 3 bases, with 20 bases remaining between them. Germline CDR1 SGHTA, CDR2 FQGNSA. The CDR3 DNA sequence: TGTGCCAGCAGCCCCTCGGGGGACAAGGGCATCTACGAGCAGTACTTC. Its translation: CASSPSGDKGIYEQYF.

This clonotype was observed many times. This chain connects TRBV12-3 or TRBV12-4 to TRBJ1-1; a weak D match, TRBD1 (6 bases). The V end lost 7 bases, the J end lost 6 bases, and 12 bases lay between the germline ends. The length of the CDR3 is 12 residues. CDR3 sequence reads: CASKRGGAEAFF. The CDR3 DNA follows: TGTGCCAGCAAAAGGGGGGGCGCTGAAGCTTTCTTT.

The V and J genes are TRBV7-2 and TRBJ2-2; unclear D gene. Germline loops: CDR1 SGHTA, CDR2 FQGNSA. The CDR3 sequence is 14 residues long. V shed 1 base and J shed 3 bases, with 6 bases lying between them. The CDR3 region is CASSLGGYTGELFF. In DNA form, the CDR3 reads TGTGCCAGCAGCTTAGGGGGTTACACCGGGGAGCTGTTTTTT.

At least ten counts were recorded for this clonotype. The chain couples TRBV20-1 to TRBJ1-5; 7 bases are shared with TRBD1. The J segment lost 1 base and the V segment lost 3 bases, leaving 9 bases of the junction unmatched. The CDR3 is made up of 16 amino acids. Germline CDR1 DFQATT, CDR2 SNEGSKA (reference sequence). The CDR3 bases are TGCAGTGCTAGGGCTCGACAGGGAGTAAGCAATCAGCCCCAGCATTTT. Protein product: CSARARQGVSNQPQHF.

This clonotype was recorded at least ten times. This sequence joins TRBV20-1 and TRBJ1-5; 7 nucleotides agree with TRBD1. J was trimmed by 6 bases and V by 2 bases; bases with no gene match: 10. Germline values: CDR1 DFQATT, CDR2 SNEGSKA (reference sequence). The CDR3 covers 15 residues. The CDR3 DNA sequence: TGCAGTGCTAGAACAACAGGGGTAGGGGCTCAGCCCCAGCATTTT. Protein sequence: CSARTTGVGAQPQHF.

The chain joins TRBV29-1 to TRBJ1-1; possibly TRBD1 for D (6 bases). CDR1 is SQVTM and CDR2 is ANQGSEA in the germline V gene. The CDR3 consists of 14 residues. Deletions cut 1 base from V and 4 bases from J, with 13 bases between. The CDR3 is CSVEGNTGSTEAFF. As DNA, the CDR3 is TGCAGCGTTGAAGGAAATACAGGGTCCACTGAAGCTTTCTTT.

This clonotype was observed many times. The J gene is TRBJ2-7, the V gene TRBV5-1; possibly TRBD1 for D (6 bases). This CDR3 contains 13 residues. Germline CDR1 SGHRS, CDR2 YFSETQ. V dropped 4 bases and J dropped 2 bases, with 10 bases sitting between them. The DNA for the CDR3 is TGCGCCAGCAGCCCGGGACACCCCTACGAGCAGTACTTC. Its translation is CASSPGHPYEQYF.

The table lists this clonotype with many counts. The chain carries TRBV5-1 and TRBJ1-4; 8 positions match TRBD1. V lost 4 bases to trimming and J lost 5 bases; unmatched junction nucleotides: 7. CDR3 length equals 15 residues. Germline CDR1 reads SGHRS; CDR2 reads YFSETQ. The DNA for the CDR3 is TGCGCCAGCAGCCCTGGACAGGGTATCAATGAAAAACTGTTTTTT. It encodes CASSPGQGINEKLFF.